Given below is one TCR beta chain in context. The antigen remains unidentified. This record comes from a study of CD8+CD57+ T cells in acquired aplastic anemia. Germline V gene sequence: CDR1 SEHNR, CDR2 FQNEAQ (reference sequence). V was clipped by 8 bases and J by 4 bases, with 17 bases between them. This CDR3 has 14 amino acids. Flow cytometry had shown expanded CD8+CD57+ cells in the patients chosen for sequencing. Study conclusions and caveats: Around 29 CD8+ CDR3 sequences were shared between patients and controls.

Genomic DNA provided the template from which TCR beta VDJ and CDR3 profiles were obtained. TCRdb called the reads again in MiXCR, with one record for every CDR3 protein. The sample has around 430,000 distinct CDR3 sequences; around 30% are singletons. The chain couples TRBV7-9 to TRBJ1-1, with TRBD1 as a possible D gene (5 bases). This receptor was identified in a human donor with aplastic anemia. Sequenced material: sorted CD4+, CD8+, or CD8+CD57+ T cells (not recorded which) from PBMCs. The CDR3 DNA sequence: TGTGCCAGCTGCGGGGCAGCGATGAGCACTGAAGCTTTCTTT. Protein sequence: CASCGAAMSTEAFF.